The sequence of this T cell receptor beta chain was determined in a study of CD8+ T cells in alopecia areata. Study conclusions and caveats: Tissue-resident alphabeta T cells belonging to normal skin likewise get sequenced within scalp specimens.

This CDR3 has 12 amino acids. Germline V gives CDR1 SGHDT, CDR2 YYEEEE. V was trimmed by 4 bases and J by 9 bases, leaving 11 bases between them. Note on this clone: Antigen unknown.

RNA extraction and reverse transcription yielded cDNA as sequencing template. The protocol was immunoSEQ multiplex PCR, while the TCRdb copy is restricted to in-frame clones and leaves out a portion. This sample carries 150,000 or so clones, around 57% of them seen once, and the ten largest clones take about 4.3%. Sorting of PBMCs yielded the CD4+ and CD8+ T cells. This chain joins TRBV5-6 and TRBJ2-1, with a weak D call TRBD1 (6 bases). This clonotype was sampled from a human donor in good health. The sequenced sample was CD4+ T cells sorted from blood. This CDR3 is CASSPPRGEQFF. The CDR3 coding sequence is TGTGCCAGCAGCCCCCCCAGGGGTGAGCAGTTCTTC. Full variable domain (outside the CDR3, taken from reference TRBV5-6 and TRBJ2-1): DAGVTQSPTHLIKTRGQQVTLRCSPKSGHDTVSWYQQALGQGPQFIFQYYEEEERQRGNFPDRFSGHQFPNYSSELNVNALLLGDSALYLCASSPPRGEQFFGPGTRLTVL.